These 29 T cell receptor beta chains originate from one sample sequenced in a study of monozygotic twins with inflammatory bowel disease. TCRdb reprocessed the 5' RACE reads and stores each CDR3 protein as one record, lacking DNA. Across about 110,000 distinct CDR3 sequences, the top ten clones capture 12% of the sample. Material for sequencing was blood. Every receptor here comes from a human donor with ulcerative colitis or Crohn's disease, or a healthy co-twin of an affected twin (not recorded which).

The CDR3 here is CSARTDQETQYF. The chain carries TRBV20-1 and TRBJ2-5. In germline, CDR1 is DFQATT, CDR2 SNEGSKA (reference sequence). The CDR3 length is 12 residues.

The V call is TRBV11-1, the J call TRBJ2-1. Germline lookup yields CDR1 SGHAT and CDR2 FQDESV (reference sequence). The CDR3 is 18 amino acids. The CDR3 loop is CASSVGGWSPLIVGEQFF.

The chain uses TRBV6-4 and TRBJ1-1. CDR3 length equals 13 residues. Germline V gene sequence: CDR1 MRHNA, CDR2 SNTAGT. The CDR3 here is CASSNLAGTEAFF.

The chain links TRBV20-1 to TRBJ1-2. CDR1 and CDR2 (germline): DFQATT, SNEGSKA (reference sequence). The CDR3 totals 13 residues. This chain's CDR3 is CSALPGTSYGYTF.

The V call is TRBV18, the J call TRBJ2-3; TCRdb lists TRBD1, though no DNA is available to test this call. Germline V gene sequence: CDR1 KGHSH, CDR2 LQKENI. The CDR3 extends over 14 amino acids. The CDR3 protein is CASSPRQPTDTQYF.

The V call is TRBV28, the J call TRBJ2-7; TCRdb's D call, TRBD1, is unchecked because there is no DNA. CDR3 size: 15 residues. CDR1 and CDR2 (germline): MDHEN, SYDVKM. This CDR3 is CASTLGGQGIYEQYF.

The V call is TRBV7-7, the J call TRBJ2-1. The CDR3 length is 15 residues. Germline V gene lookup returns CDR1 SSHAT and CDR2 FNYEAQ (reference sequence). CDR3 in amino acids: CASSLGDLSYNEQFF.

This sequence joins TRBV7-9 and TRBJ2-7; the TRBD1 assignment by TCRdb is unverifiable without DNA. Per the germline V gene, CDR1 is SEHNR and CDR2 is FQNEAQ (reference sequence). The CDR3 sequence is 13 residues long. The CDR3 reads CASSRTGFNEQYF.

The V call is TRBV5-4, the J call TRBJ2-3; the TCRdb D gene call, TRBD1, has no DNA to confirm it. The V gene's germline CDR1 is SGHNT and CDR2 YYREEE (reference sequence). The CDR3 totals 14 residues. Here the CDR3 reads CASSLGTGTDTQYF.

V is TRBV5-4 and J is TRBJ2-2; TCRdb's D gene call, TRBD1, goes unchecked for lack of DNA. The CDR3 has 14 amino acids. Germline V CDR1 and CDR2: SGHNT, YYREEE (reference sequence). CDR3 loop: CASQTGQNTGELFF.

The CDR3 region is CASSFSYRGNQPQHF. The chain recombines TRBV7-2 with TRBJ1-5; lacking DNA, the TRBD1 call made by TCRdb goes unchecked. Germline CDR1 is SGHTA and CDR2 is FQGNSA. The CDR3 is 15 amino acids.

The rearrangement links TRBV27 to TRBJ2-5; TCRdb outputs TRBD2, but without DNA this stays unchecked. This CDR3 has 17 residues. Germline values: CDR1 MNHEY, CDR2 SMNVEV (reference sequence). This CDR3 is CAREPGLAGGALKTQYF.

This chain uses TRBV19 with TRBJ2-3; TCRdb names TRBD2, which stays unverified in the absence of DNA. The CDR3 sequence is 15 residues long. The germline CDR1 and CDR2 sequences are LNHDA and SQIVND (reference sequence). CDR3 sequence: CASSTTSESTDTQYF.

The genes are TRBV12-3 or TRBV12-4 and TRBJ1-4; TCRdb calls TRBD1, which cannot be checked without DNA. The CDR3 extends over 14 amino acids. The CDR3 sequence: CASSRGAGREKLFF.

The chain employs TRBV5-1 and TRBJ2-1. CDR3 length: 14 amino acids. Looked up from germline, CDR1 is SGHRS and CDR2 is YFSETQ. CDR3 loop: CASSLVIPYNEQFF.

The chain joins TRBV10-3 to TRBJ1-1; the TCRdb call, TRBD1, lacks DNA for checking. Germline values: CDR1 ENHRY, CDR2 SYGVKD. The CDR3 is 13 amino acids. The CDR3: CAISDRGNTEAFF.

The rearrangement uses TRBV20-1 and TRBJ2-1; TCRdb picks TRBD2, but there is no DNA to check that call. The CDR3 is 17 amino acids. Germline V gene sequence: CDR1 DFQATT, CDR2 SNEGSKA (reference sequence). This chain's CDR3 is CSARLAGVLGSYNEQFF.

This rearrangement joins TRBV7-2 to TRBJ2-7; the D call of TRBD1 rests on TCRdb alone, since no DNA is present to check it. The CDR3 loop spans 13 amino acids. Germline-derived CDR1 and CDR2 are SGHTA and FQGNSA. CDR3 residues: CASSKEGAWEQYF.

The chain joins TRBV12-3 or TRBV12-4 to TRBJ1-1. This CDR3 contains 12 residues. CDR3 in amino acids: CASSKQNTEAFF.

The CDR3 reads CASTTNPGQGETQYF. This chain joins TRBV6-1 and TRBJ2-5; TCRdb indicates TRBD1, and absent DNA this call remains unverified. The length of the CDR3 is 15 residues. Germline V gene lookup returns CDR1 MNHNS and CDR2 SASEGT.

The V gene is TRBV7-9, the J gene TRBJ2-1. CDR1 is SEHNR and CDR2 is FQNEAQ in the germline V gene (reference sequence). This CDR3 has 13 residues. The CDR3 protein is CASSLVRTDEQFF.

The V and J genes are TRBV24-1 and TRBJ2-1; TCRdb gives TRBD2 as the D gene, but with no DNA this cannot be confirmed. The CDR3 is made up of 14 amino acids. Per germline, CDR1 KGHDR and CDR2 SFDVKD. CDR3 residues: CATSDLRVRDEQFF.

This rearrangement joins TRBV13 to TRBJ2-5. Per germline, CDR1 PRHDT and CDR2 FYEKMQ (reference sequence). CDR3 length equals 13 residues. CDR3 protein: CASSYRTEETQYF.

CDR3 protein: CASSYDRYNEQFF. The chain has TRBV6-5 and TRBJ2-1. The CDR3 runs to 13 residues. Looked up from germline, CDR1 is MNHEY and CDR2 is SVGAGI.

This CDR3 reads CASSLSKVQGAFGTEAFF. The rearrangement links TRBV27 to TRBJ1-1; with no DNA, the TCRdb D assignment of TRBD1 cannot be verified. This CDR3 comprises 18 residues. From germline, CDR1 is MNHEY and CDR2 SMNVEV (reference sequence).

The gene calls are TRBV20-1 and TRBJ2-3; the TRBD2 assignment by TCRdb is unverifiable without DNA. This CDR3 is 15 amino acids long. CDR1 is DFQATT, CDR2 SNEGSKA, per germline (reference sequence). The CDR3 loop is CSASRGRIGTDTQYF.

The V gene is TRBV28, the J gene TRBJ2-1; TCRdb's D call of TRBD1 is untestable without DNA. The germline V gene encodes CDR1 MDHEN and CDR2 SYDVKM. This CDR3 spans 12 amino acids. CDR3 in amino acids: CASSSPEYEQFF. Variable domain in full (rest from reference TRBV28 and TRBJ2-1): DVKVTQSSRYLVKRTGEKVFLECVQDMDHENMFWYRQDPGLGLRLIYFSYDVKMKEKGDIPEGYSVSREKKERFSLILESASTNQTSMYLCASSSPEYEQFFGPGTRLTVL.

J is TRBJ1-5 and V is TRBV7-2; lacking DNA, the TRBD1 call made by TCRdb goes unchecked. This CDR3 has 15 residues. Germline V gene sequence: CDR1 SGHTA, CDR2 FQGNSA. The CDR3 is CASSLQTGDRQPQHF.

V gene TRBV11-2 combines with J gene TRBJ2-1; with no DNA, the TCRdb D assignment of TRBD2 cannot be verified. Germline values: CDR1 SGHAT, CDR2 FQNNGV. The CDR3 has 13 amino acids. The CDR3 sequence: CASSPAYGDEQFF.